This TCR beta chain was recorded in a study of blood T cells in healthy people across ages. Together with a sample-barcoded 5' primer, a J-beta primer mix was included in a second PCR lasting about 7 to 11 cycles. TCRdb reprocessed the 5' RACE reads via MiXCR and lists one record per CDR3 protein. The repertoire includes about 1.1 million distinct CDR3 sequences, roughly two fifths of them detected once, and around 13% sits in the top ten. This CDR3 is built from 14 residues. Germline V gene sequence: CDR1 SEHNR, CDR2 FQNEAQ (reference sequence). Trimming cost V 1 base and J 4 bases, with 10 bases left between them. This clonotype was found a few times.

The V call is TRBV7-9, the J call TRBJ1-2; TRBD1 might be the D (5 bases). The source material was blood. The source is a man aged 18 to 30 in good health. CDR3 sequence reads: CASSLDETAYGYTF. CDR3 DNA: TGTGCCAGCAGCTTAGATGAGACAGCCTATGGCTACACCTTC.